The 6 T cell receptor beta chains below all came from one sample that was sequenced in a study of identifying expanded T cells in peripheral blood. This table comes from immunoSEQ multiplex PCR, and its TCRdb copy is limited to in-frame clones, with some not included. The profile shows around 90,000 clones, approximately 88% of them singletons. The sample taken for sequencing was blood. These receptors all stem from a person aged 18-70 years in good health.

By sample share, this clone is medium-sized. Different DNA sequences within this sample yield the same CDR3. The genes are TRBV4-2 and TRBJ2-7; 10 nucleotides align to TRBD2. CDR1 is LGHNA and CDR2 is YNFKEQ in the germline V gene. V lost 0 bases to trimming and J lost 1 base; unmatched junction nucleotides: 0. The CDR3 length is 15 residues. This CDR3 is CASSQETSGSYEQYF. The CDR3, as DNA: TGTGCCAGCAGCCAAGAGACTAGCGGGTCCTACGAGCAGTACTTC.

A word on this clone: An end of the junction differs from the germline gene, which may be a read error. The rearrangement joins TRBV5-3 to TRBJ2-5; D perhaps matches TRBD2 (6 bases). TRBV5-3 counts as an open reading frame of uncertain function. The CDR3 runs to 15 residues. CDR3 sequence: CASSLDPGSQETQYF. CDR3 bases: TGTGCCAGCAGCTTGGACCCCGGGAGCCAAGAGACCCAGTACTTC.

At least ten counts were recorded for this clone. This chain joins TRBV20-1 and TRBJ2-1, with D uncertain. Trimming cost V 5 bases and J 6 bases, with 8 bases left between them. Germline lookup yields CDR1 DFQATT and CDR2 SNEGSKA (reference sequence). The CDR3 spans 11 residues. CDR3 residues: CSALISNEQFF. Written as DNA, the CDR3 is TGCAGTGCTTTGATTAGCAATGAGCAGTTCTTC.

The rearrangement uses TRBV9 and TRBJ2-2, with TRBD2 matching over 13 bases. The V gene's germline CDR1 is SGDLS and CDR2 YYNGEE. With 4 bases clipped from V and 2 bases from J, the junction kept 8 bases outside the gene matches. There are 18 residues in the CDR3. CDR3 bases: TGTGCCAGCAGCCCCCGAGGGACTAGCGGGGCTAACACCGGGGAGCTGTTTTTT. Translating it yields CASSPRGTSGANTGELFF.

The CDR3 coding sequence is TGTGCCAGCAGTATTCGACAGGGAGAGACCCAGTACTTC. This gives the protein CASSIRQGETQYF. The J gene is TRBJ2-5, the V gene TRBV28; 7 nucleotides agree with TRBD1. The CDR3 has 13 residues. CDR1 is MDHEN, CDR2 SYDVKM, per germline. After removal of 5 bases from V and 4 bases from J, the junction contained 4 bases not matched to a gene.

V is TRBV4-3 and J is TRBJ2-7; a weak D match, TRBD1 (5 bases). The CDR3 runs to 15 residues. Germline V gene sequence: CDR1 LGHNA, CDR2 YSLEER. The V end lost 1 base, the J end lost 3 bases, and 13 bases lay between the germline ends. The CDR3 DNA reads TGCGCCAGCAGCCAAGGTGCCGCAGGGATCTACGAGCAGTACTTC. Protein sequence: CASSQGAAGIYEQYF.